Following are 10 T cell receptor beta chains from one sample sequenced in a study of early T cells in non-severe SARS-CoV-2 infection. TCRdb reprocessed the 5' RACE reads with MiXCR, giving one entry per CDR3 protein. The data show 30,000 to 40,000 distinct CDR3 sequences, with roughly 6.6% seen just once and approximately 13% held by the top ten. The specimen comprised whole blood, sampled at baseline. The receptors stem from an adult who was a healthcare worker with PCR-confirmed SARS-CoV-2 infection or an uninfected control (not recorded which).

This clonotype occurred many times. Written as DNA, the CDR3 is TGCAGCGTTGCTCGGGTAGCGGGAGATAGTGAGCAGTTCTTC. It codes for CSVARVAGDSEQFF. The chain uses TRBV29-1 and TRBJ2-1, with TRBD2 matching 9 bases. The CDR3 spans 14 residues. V was clipped by 4 bases and J by 9 bases; unmatched bases: 10. The germline CDR1 and CDR2 sequences are SQVTM and ANQGSEA.

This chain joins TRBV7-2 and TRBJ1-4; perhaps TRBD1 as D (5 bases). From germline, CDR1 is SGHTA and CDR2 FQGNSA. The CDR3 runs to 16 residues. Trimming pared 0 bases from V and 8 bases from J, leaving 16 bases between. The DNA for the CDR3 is TGTGCCAGCAGCTTAGCGACACCCCGGGGCCGGGAAAAACTGTTTTTT. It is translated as CASSLATPRGREKLFF.

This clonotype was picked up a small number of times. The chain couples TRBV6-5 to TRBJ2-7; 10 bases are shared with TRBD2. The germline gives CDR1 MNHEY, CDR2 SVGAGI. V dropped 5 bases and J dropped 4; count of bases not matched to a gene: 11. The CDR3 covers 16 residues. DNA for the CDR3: TGTGCCAGCAGTGCCGGGACACCGGGACTAGCGTACGAGCAGTACTTC. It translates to CASSAGTPGLAYEQYF.

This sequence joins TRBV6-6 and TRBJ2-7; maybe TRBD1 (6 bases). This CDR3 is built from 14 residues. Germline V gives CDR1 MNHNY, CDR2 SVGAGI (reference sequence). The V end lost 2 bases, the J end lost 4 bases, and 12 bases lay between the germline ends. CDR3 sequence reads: CASSYPDRLYEQYV. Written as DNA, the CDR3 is TGTGCCAGCAGTTACCCGGACAGATTGTACGAGCAGTACGTC.

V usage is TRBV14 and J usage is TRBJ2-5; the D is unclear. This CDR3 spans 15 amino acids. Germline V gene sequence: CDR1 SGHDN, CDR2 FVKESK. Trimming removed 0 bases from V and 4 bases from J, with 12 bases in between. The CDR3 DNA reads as TGTGCCAGCAGCCAAGATCTAGGGCGTCCAGAGACCCAGTACTTC. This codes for CASSQDLGRPETQYF.

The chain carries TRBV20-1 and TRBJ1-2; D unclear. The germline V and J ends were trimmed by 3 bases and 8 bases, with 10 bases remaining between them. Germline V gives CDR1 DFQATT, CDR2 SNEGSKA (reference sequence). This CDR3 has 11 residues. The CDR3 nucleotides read TGCAGTGCTAGCCGAGCCATGGGCTACACCTTC. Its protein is CSASRAMGYTF.

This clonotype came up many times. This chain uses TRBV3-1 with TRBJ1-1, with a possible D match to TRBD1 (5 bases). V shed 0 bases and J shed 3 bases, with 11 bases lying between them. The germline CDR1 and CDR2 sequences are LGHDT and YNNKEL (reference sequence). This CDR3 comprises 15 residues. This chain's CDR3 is CASSQDAGAYTEAFF. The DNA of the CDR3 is TGTGCCAGCAGCCAAGACGCTGGGGCTTACACTGAAGCTTTCTTT. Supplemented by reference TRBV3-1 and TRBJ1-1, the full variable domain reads DTAVSQTPKYLVTQMGNDKSIKCEQNLGHDTMYWYKQDSKKFLKIMFSYNNKELIINETVPNRFSPKSPDKAHLNLHINSLELGDSAVYFCASSQDAGAYTEAFFGQGTRLTVV.

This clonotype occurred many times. CDR3: CASGRDRDRRVDTQYF. The CDR3 bases are TGTGCCAGCGGTCGTGATCGGGACCGAAGGGTAGATACGCAGTATTTT. The genes are TRBV6-1 and TRBJ2-3; D assignment may be TRBD1 or TRBD2 (5 bases each). CDR1 MNHNS and CDR2 SASEGT come from the germline V gene. This CDR3 spans 16 amino acids. V shed 8 bases and J shed 5 bases, with 23 bases lying between them.

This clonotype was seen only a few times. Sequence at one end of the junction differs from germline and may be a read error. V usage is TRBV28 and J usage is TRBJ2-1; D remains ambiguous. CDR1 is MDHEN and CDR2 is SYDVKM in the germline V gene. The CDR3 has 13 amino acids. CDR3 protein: CASSREAEYRALF. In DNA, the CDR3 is TGTGCCAGCAGCCGTGAAGCTGAATACCGGGCCCTCTTC.

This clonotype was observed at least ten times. In DNA form, the CDR3 reads TGCAGCGTTGGAGGGGGCGAGCCCCTCTCCTACGAGCAGTACTTC. The encoded protein is CSVGGGEPLSYEQYF. The chain employs TRBV29-1 and TRBJ2-7; 7 bases agree with TRBD1. V shed 4 bases, J shed 0 bases, and the junction held 9 bases outside the gene matches. In germline, CDR1 is SQVTM, CDR2 ANQGSEA. The CDR3 is 15 amino acids.